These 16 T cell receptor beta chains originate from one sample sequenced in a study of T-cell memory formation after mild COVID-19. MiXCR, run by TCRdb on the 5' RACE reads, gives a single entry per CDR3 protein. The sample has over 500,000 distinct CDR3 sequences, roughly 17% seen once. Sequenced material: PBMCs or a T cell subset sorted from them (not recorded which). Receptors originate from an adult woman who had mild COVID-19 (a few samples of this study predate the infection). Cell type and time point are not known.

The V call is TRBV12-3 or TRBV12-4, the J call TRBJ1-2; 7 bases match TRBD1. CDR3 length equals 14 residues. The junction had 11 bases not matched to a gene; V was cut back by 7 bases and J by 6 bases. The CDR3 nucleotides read TGTGCCAGCACCCCGACAGGGCGCGGAGATGGCTACACCTTC. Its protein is CASTPTGRGDGYTF.

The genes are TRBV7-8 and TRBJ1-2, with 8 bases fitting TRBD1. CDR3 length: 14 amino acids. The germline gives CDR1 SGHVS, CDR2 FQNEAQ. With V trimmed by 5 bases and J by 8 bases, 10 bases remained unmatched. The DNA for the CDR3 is TGTGCCAGCAGCCCGAGGACAGGGCGATGGGGCTACACCTTC. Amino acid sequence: CASSPRTGRWGYTF.

The CDR3 region has the DNA TGCAGTGCTAAAGATTTCTCGGGGTCCGGGGAGCTGTTTTTT. Its translation is CSAKDFSGSGELFF. The V and J genes are TRBV20-1 and TRBJ2-2, with D possibly being TRBD2 (5 bases). The CDR3 length is 14 residues. The V end was cut by 4 bases, the J end by 6 bases, with 15 bases between. Germline V gives CDR1 DFQATT, CDR2 SNEGSKA (reference sequence).

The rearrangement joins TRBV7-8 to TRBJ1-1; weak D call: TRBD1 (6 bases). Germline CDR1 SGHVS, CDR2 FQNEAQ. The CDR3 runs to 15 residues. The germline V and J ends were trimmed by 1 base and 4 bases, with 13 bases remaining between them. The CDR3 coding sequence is TGTGCCAGCAGCTTAGTGTGGATCAGGGGCACTGAAGCTTTCTTT. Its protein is CASSLVWIRGTEAFF. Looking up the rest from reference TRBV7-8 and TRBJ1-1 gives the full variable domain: GAGVSQSPRYKVAKRGQDVALRCDPISGHVSLFWYQQALGQGPEFLTYFQNEAQLDKSGLPSDRFFAERPEGSVSTLKIQRTQQEDSAVYLCASSLVWIRGTEAFFGQGTRLTVV.

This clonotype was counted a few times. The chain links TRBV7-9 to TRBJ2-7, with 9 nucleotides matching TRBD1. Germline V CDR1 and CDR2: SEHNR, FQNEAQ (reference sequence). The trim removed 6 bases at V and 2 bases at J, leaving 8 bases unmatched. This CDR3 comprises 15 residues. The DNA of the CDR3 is TGTGCCAGCAGGGGGACAGGGAAGTGGACCTACGAGCAGTACTTC. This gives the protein CASRGTGKWTYEQYF.

In DNA, the CDR3 is TGTGCCAGCAGCAAAGGCTCCAGGGCAGGGGGCCCGAGGGTGAACACTGAAGCTTTCTTT. It specifies CASSKGSRAGGPRVNTEAFF. The chain has TRBV21-1 and TRBJ1-1; TRBD1, as called in the table, went unchecked against the DNA. TRBV21-1 is a listed pseudogene. The CDR3 is 20 amino acids.

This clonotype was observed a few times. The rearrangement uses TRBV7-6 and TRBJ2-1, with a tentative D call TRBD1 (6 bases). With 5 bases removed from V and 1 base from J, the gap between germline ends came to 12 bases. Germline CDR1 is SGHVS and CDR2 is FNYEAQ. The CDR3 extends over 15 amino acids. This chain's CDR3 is CASSRGRGSYNEQFF. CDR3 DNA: TGTGCCAGCAGCCGGGGAAGGGGGTCCTACAATGAGCAGTTCTTC.

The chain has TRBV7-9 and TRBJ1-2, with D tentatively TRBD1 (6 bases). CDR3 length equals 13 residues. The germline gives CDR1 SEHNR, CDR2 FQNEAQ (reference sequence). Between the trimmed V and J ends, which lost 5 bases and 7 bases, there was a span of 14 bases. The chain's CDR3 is CASSTQGTSGYTF. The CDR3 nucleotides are TGTGCCAGCAGCACACAGGGAACTAGTGGCTACACCTTC.

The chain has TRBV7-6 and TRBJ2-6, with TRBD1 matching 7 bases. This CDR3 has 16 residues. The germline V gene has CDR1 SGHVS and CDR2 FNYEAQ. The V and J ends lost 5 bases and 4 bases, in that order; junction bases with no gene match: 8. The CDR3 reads CASSPRRGPGANVLTF. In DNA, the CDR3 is TGTGCCAGCAGCCCGAGAAGGGGGCCAGGGGCCAACGTCCTGACTTTC. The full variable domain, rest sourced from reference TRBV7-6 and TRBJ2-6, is GAGVSQSPRYKVTKRGQDVALRCDPISGHVSLYWYRQALGQGPEFLTYFNYEAQQDKSGLPNDRFSAERPEGSISTLTIQRTEQRDSAMYRCASSPRRGPGANVLTFGAGSRLTVL.

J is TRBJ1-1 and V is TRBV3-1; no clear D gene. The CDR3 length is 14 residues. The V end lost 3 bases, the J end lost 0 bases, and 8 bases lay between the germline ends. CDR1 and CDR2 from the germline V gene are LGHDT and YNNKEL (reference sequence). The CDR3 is CASSHTYLNTEAFF. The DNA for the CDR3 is TGTGCCAGCAGCCATACCTACCTGAACACTGAAGCTTTCTTT.

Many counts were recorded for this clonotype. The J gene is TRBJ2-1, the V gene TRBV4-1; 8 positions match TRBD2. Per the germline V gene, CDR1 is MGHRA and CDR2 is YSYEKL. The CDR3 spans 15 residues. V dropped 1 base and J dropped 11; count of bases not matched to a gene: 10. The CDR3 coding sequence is TGCGCCAGCAGCCAAGCGACGGCGGGAGGCAGGAAGCAGTTCTTC. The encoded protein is CASSQATAGGRKQFF.

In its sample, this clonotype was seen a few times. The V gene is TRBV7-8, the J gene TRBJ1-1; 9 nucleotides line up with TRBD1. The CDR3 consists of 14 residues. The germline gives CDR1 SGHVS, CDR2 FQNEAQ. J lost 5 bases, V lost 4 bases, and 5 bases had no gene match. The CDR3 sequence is CASSWYRGRTEAFF. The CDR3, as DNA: TGTGCCAGCAGCTGGTACAGGGGGCGGACTGAAGCTTTCTTT.

The CDR3 DNA reads as TGTGCCAGCAGCTTAATGCTGGGCAATGAGCAGTTCTTC. Protein sequence: CASSLMLGNEQFF. The chain carries TRBV7-3 and TRBJ2-1; no clear D gene. Trimming removed 1 base at V and 6 bases at J, with 7 bases between. This CDR3 is 13 amino acids long. Germline lookup yields CDR1 SGHTA and CDR2 FQGTGA.

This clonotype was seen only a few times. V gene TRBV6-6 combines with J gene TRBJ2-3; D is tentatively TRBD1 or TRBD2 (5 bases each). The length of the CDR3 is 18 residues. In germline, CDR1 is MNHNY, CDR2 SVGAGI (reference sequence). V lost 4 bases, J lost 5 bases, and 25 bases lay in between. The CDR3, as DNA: TGTGCCAGCAGTTCCGACCCTTCGACCGGGACCTTCGGAGATACGCAGTATTTT. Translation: CASSSDPSTGTFGDTQYF.

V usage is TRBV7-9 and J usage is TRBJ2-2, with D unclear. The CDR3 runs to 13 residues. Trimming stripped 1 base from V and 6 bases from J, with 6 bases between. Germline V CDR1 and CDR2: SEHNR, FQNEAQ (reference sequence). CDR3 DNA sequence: TGTGCCAGCAGCTTAGAGAGCGCCGGGGAGCTGTTTTTT. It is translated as CASSLESAGELFF.

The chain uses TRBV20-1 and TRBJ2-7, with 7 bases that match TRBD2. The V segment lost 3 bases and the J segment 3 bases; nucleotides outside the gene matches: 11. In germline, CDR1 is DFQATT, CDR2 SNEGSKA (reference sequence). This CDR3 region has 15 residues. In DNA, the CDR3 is TGCAGTGCTAGGACTTCGGCGGGAGAAGGCTACGAGCAGTACTTC. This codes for CSARTSAGEGYEQYF.